The rows below give T cell receptor beta chains drawn from one sample of a study of blood T cell repertoires in COVID-19. Data came from immunoSEQ multiplex PCR; TCRdb stores just in-frame clones and leaves some out. This sample has roughly 130,000 clones, with 65% to 80% found just once. Sample: peripheral blood. The source of these receptors is a man aged 80 or over with acute or convalescent COVID-19. CDR3s include the opening cysteine and the closing phenylalanine or tryptophan. Each record gives: clone size, D gene, J gene, V gene, CDR3 DNA, CDR3 protein. The D gene is left open where the match is weak. A row's size may be missing; if present it is once, few, many or a size class.

>-|TRBD2|TRBJ2-1|TRBV30
TGTGCCTGGAGTGTAATAGCGGGGGGTGTGGACAATGAGCAGTTCTTC
CAWSVIAGGVDNEQFF
>-|TRBD1|TRBJ1-4|TRBV2
TGTGCCAGCAGTGGGCCTGGGCAGGGGGCGCACGAAAAACTGTTTTTT
CASSGPGQGAHEKLFF
>-|TRBD1|TRBJ1-6|TRBV18
TGTGCCAGCTCGCGACAGGGGGCAAATTCACCCCTCCACTTT
CASSRQGANSPLHF
>-|-|TRBJ2-3|TRBV28
TGTGCCAGCAGTTTATCCAGGGTGGGCACAGATACGCAGTATTTT
CASSLSRVGTDTQYF
>-|TRBD2|TRBJ2-1|TRBV7-9
TGTGCCAGCAGTCCACCCGGGGGGTTGAATGAGCAGTTCTTC
CASSPPGGLNEQFF
>-|-|TRBJ1-1|TRBV5-4
TGTGCCAGTTATCGAAGAGATATGAACACTGAAGCTTTCTTT
CASYRRDMNTEAFF
>once|-|TRBJ1-2|TRBV7-9
TGTGCCAGCAGCTTAGGGCAGGGGAGCTATGGCTACACCTTC
CASSLGQGSYGYTF
>-|TRBD1|TRBJ1-1|TRBV9
TGTGCCAGCAGCCCTAACCAGGGGGACACTGAAGCTTTCTTT
CASSPNQGDTEAFF
>-|-|TRBJ1-5|TRBV6-4
TGTGCCAGCACCCCGAGGGATAGCAATCAGCCCCAGCATTTT
CASTPRDSNQPQHF
>-|-|TRBJ2-3|TRBV27
TGTGCCAGCAGTCAAAGCACAGATACGCAGTATTTT
CASSQSTDTQYF
>-|-|TRBJ1-4|TRBV18
TGTGCCAGCTCACCATCCGGGACTCGGAATGAAAAACTGTTTTTT
CASSPSGTRNEKLFF
>-|-|TRBJ2-6|TRBV19
TGTGCCAGTAGTATTTTCAGGGGATTTGGGGCCAACGTCCTGACTTTC
CASSIFRGFGANVLTF
>once|TRBD1|TRBJ2-6|TRBV7-3
TGTGCCAGCAGCACGACAGGGCTGCCCTCTGGGGCCAACGTCCTGACTTTC
CASSTTGLPSGANVLTF
>few|TRBD1|TRBJ2-7|TRBV28
TGTGCCAGCAGTTTGACAGGGGGTAGCTCCTACGAGCAGTACTTC
CASSLTGGSSYEQYF
>-|-|TRBJ2-3|TRBV19
TGTGCCAGTAGTATGGGACTTTACGGGGATACGCAGTATTTT
CASSMGLYGDTQYF
>-|TRBD1|TRBJ1-2|TRBV2
TGTGCCAGCAGTGAAAGACAGGGGGTGGGATATGGCTACACCTTC
CASSERQGVGYGYTF
>-|TRBD2|TRBJ2-5|TRBV7-8
TGTGCCAGCAGCCGGGGGAGGGATGAGACCCAGTACTTC
CASSRGRDETQYF
>-|TRBD2|TRBJ2-1|TRBV28
TGTGCTGCGGGACTAGCGGGGCCCCATGAGCAGTTCTTC
CAAGLAGPHEQFF
>-|-|TRBJ1-5|TRBV19
TGTGCCAGTGATGGGCGCAATCAGCCCCAGCATTTT
CASDGRNQPQHF
>-|-|TRBJ2-3|TRBV7-3
TGTGCCAGCAGCCCCAGGACTCAACCCGGGACAGATACGCAGTATTTT
CASSPRTQPGTDTQYF
>many|-|TRBJ2-7|TRBV2
TGTGCCAGCACACAATCCCGAGGTCACGAGCAGTACTTC
CASTQSRGHEQYF
>-|-|TRBJ2-1|TRBV5-8
TGTGCCAGCAGCTTGTGGAGCGTTAACAATGAGCAGTTCTTC
CASSLWSVNNEQFF
>-|-|TRBJ1-5|TRBV7-8
TGTGCCAGCAGCTTTCCAGGGCTCAATCAGCCCCAGCATTTT
CASSFPGLNQPQHF
>-|TRBD1|TRBJ1-2|TRBV28
TGTGCCAGCAGTTCCTCGACAGGGGGGCACTATGGCTACACCTTC
CASSSSTGGHYGYTF
>-|-|TRBJ2-2|TRBV7-3
TGTGCCAGCAGCACGCGACAGGCCATTGACACCGGGGAGCTGTTTTTT
CASSTRQAIDTGELFF
>once|TRBD2|TRBJ2-2|TRBV4-1
TGCGCCAGCAGCCCCACCGAGATTAGCGGGGGGCTCACCGGGGAGCTGTTTTTT
CASSPTEISGGLTGELFF
>-|TRBD1|TRBJ1-6|TRBV3-1/TRBV3-2
TGTGCCAGCAGCCCGGGACAGACGAGCTCCTATAATTCACCCCTCCACTTT
CASSPGQTSSYNSPLHF
>-|TRBD1|TRBJ2-5|TRBV3-1/TRBV3-2
TGTGCCAGCAGCTATGACAGGGGGCAAGAGACCCAGTACTTC
CASSYDRGQETQYF
>-|-|TRBJ1-5|TRBV30
TGTGCCTGGAGTTCGGGGGGAATTGCTCCTCAGCCCCAGCATTTT
CAWSSGGIAPQPQHF
>-|TRBD1|TRBJ1-1|TRBV18
TGTGCCAGCTCACCGACCTTTTACAGGGGGCTCACTGAAGCTTTCTTT
CASSPTFYRGLTEAFF
>-|TRBD2|TRBJ2-5|TRBV10-3
TGTGCCATCAGTAAGCGGGGAAGCCTAGAGACCCAGTACTTC
CAISKRGSLETQYF
>-|TRBD1|TRBJ2-7|TRBV28
TGTGCCAGCAGTTCGACAGGGATCCCCCCTTACGAGCAGTACTTC
CASSSTGIPPYEQYF
>-|-|TRBJ2-6|TRBV7-2
TGTGCCAGCAGCCCCATTGGGGCCAACGTCCTGACTTTC
CASSPIGANVLTF
>-|-|TRBJ2-5|TRBV4-3
TGCGCCAGCAGCCAAGGCCAGGGGACCCAGTACTTC
CASSQGQGTQYF
>-|TRBD2|TRBJ2-1|TRBV7-2
TGTGCCAGCAGCCGGACTAGCGGGGGCTCCTACAATGAGCAGTTCTTC
CASSRTSGGSYNEQFF
>few|TRBD1|TRBJ1-2|TRBV5-1
TGCGCCAGCAGCATACAGGGGTTTAACTATGGCTACACCTTC
CASSIQGFNYGYTF
>-|TRBD1|TRBJ1-1|TRBV6-5
TGTGCCAGCAGTTACTCAAGACAGGGACCCGCTGAAGCTTTCTTT
CASSYSRQGPAEAFF
>-|-|TRBJ2-2|TRBV19
TGTGCCAGTAGTATAGATCGTGGGCGGGTATACAACACCGGGGAGCTGTTTTTT
CASSIDRGRVYNTGELFF
>once|-|TRBJ2-2|TRBV7-8
TGTGCCAGCAGCTTATCCGTCGGCGGGGAGCTGTTTTTT
CASSLSVGGELFF
>few|-|TRBJ2-7|TRBV4-3
TGCGCCAGCAGCCAAGATCTAGAGGGTTACGAGCAGTACTTC
CASSQDLEGYEQYF
>-|TRBD1|TRBJ2-1|TRBV7-2
TGTGCCACCGGCCGGGACAGGGCCTACAATGAGCAGTTCTTC
CATGRDRAYNEQFF
>-|-|TRBJ1-5|TRBV19
TGTGCCAGTAGGGGGGGGCCTGGGCAGCCCCAGCATTTT
CASRGGPGQPQHF
>-|TRBD2|TRBJ2-3|TRBV7-2
TGTGCCAGCAGCTTACGCGGGGGGGCCGCGCGGGATACGCAGTATTTT
CASSLRGGAARDTQYF
>-|TRBD1|TRBJ1-3|TRBV6-1
TGTGCCAGCAGTGAATCAGCCGGGACAGCCTTCTCCGGAAACACCATATATTTT
CASSESAGTAFSGNTIYF
>-|TRBD1|TRBJ1-5|TRBV19
TGTGCCAGTAGTATGGGACAGGGGTATCGCAATCAGCCCCAGCATTTT
CASSMGQGYRNQPQHF
>once|-|TRBJ2-3|TRBV21-1
TGTGCCAGCACCCACTTGGGGACAGATAAGTTCCTCTACACAGATACGCAGTATTTT
CASTHLGTDKFLYTDTQYF
>-|-|TRBJ2-2|TRBV29-1
TGCAGCGTTCTCCTGAGCAGGGCCACCGGGGAGCTGTTTTTT
CSVLLSRATGELFF
>-|-|TRBJ1-5|TRBV4-1
TGCGCCAGCAGCCTCGGGACTTTTAATCAGCCCCAGCATTTT
CASSLGTFNQPQHF
>-|TRBD1|TRBJ2-4|TRBV7-9
TGTGCCAGCAGACCGTCAGACAGGGGCAAAAACATTCAGTACTTC
CASRPSDRGKNIQYF
>-|-|TRBJ2-2|TRBV9
TGTGCCAGCAGCCCAGGGCCGACCGGGGAGCTGTTTTTT
CASSPGPTGELFF
>-|-|TRBJ2-1|TRBV6-7
TGTGCCAGCAGTTACTGCGGCACCTATCTCTACAATGAGCAGTTCTTC
CASSYCGTYLYNEQFF
>few|TRBD2|TRBJ2-1|TRBV20-1
TGCAGTGCTAGTAACGCTATAGGACTAGTAGCCTATGAGCAGTTCTTC
CSASNAIGLVAYEQFF
>once|-|TRBJ1-4|TRBV12-3/TRBV12-4
TGTGCCAGCAGTTTGGTCGGGAGTGAAAAACTGTTTTTT
CASSLVGSEKLFF
>-|-|TRBJ1-2|TRBV6-1
TGTGCCAGCAGTGAAGCGCTGAACAACCGAGGCTACACCTTC
CASSEALNNRGYTF
>few|-|TRBJ2-3|TRBV5-6
TGTGCCAGCAGCTTCCAGTCGGGTTCGCAGTATTTT
CASSFQSGSQYF
>-|-|TRBJ1-2|TRBV3-1/TRBV3-2
TGTGCCAGCAGCCAAGGGGGCAGAAGCTACACCTTC
CASSQGGRSYTF
>once|TRBD1|TRBJ1-1|TRBV7-9
TGTGCCAGCAGCTGGACAGGGGATACTGAAGCTTTCTTT
CASSWTGDTEAFF
>once|TRBD1|TRBJ2-1|TRBV5-5
TGTGCCAGCAGCATAGCCTCCGGGACAGGAAATTACAATGAGCAGTTCTTC
CASSIASGTGNYNEQFF